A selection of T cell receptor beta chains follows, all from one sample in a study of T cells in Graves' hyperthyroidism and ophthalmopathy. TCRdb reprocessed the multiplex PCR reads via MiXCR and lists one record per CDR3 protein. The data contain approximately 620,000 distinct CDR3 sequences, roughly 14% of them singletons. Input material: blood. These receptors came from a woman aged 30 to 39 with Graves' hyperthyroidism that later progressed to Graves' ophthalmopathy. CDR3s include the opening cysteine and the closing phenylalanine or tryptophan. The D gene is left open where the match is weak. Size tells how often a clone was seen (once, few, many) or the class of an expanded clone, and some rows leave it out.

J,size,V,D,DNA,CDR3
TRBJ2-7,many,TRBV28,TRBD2,TGTGCCAGCAGTGGCCCGGGGGGTCGCGAGCAGTACTTC,CASSGPGGREQYF
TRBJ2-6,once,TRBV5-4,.,TGTGCCAGCAGTTTTGTGTGGGGGACCGGGGCCAACGTCCTGACTTTC,CASSFVWGTGANVLTF
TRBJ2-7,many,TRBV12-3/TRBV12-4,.,TGTGCCAGCAGTTCGGGAGTTTCCGCCGAGCAGTACTTC,CASSSGVSAEQYF
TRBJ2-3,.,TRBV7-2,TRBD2,TGTGCCAGCAGCTGGGGGGCTAGCGGGAGAAGTCCAGATACGCAGTATTTT,CASSWGASGRSPDTQYF
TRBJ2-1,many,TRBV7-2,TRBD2,TGTGCCAGCAGCTTAGAAGCGGGCGGGGGGGAGCAGTTCTTC,CASSLEAGGGEQFF
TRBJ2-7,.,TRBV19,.,TGTGCCAGTAGTACCCCCGGCCAACCGCGAACCTACGAGCAGTACTTC,CASSTPGQPRTYEQYF
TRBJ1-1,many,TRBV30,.,TGTGCTTGGACGGGTAACATCGACACTGAAGCTTTCTTT,CAWTGNIDTEAFF
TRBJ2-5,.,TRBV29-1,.,TGCAGCGCAGGACAAGGACAAGAGACCCAGTACTTC,CSAGQGQETQYF
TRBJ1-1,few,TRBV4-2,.,TGTGCCAGCAGCCATGCCCCGTACGTCCCTGAAGCTTTCTTT,CASSHAPYVPEAFF
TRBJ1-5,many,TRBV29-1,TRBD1,TGCAGCGCGTCTCAGGGGGCGGGCAATCAGCCCCAGCATTTT,CSASQGAGNQPQHF
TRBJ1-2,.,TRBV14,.,TGTGCCAGCAGCCAAGATCCCCGGGGAGGGGACTATGGCTACACCTTC,CASSQDPRGGDYGYTF
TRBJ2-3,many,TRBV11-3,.,TGTGCCAGCAGCTTAGAAGGTTCAGGGTATAGCACAGATACGCAGTATTTT,CASSLEGSGYSTDTQYF
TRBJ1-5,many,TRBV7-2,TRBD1,TGTGCCAGCAGCTTAGTTGGGACAGGGAATCAGCCCCAGCATTTT,CASSLVGTGNQPQHF
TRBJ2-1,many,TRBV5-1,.,TGCGCCAGCAGCGTCGGGAGCGGAGGGGGGGCCGATGAGCAGTTCTTC,CASSVGSGGGADEQFF
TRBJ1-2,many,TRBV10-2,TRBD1,TGCGCCAGCAGTGAGGGACAGGGCCCCATCTATGGCTACACCTTC,CASSEGQGPIYGYTF
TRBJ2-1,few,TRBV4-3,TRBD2,TGCGCCAGCAGCCAAGATGGCAGCGGGAGGGTAGGTGAGCAGTTCTTC,CASSQDGSGRVGEQFF
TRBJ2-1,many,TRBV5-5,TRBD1,TGTGCCAGCAGCTTTCCGACAGGGTACAATGAGCAGTTCTTC,CASSFPTGYNEQFF
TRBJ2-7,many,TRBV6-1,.,TGTGCCAGCAGTTATCAATACGTGAACGAGCAGTACTTC,CASSYQYVNEQYF
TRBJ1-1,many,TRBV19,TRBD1,TGTGCCAGTAGTATGGGACAGACAAACACTGAAGCTTTCTTT,CASSMGQTNTEAFF
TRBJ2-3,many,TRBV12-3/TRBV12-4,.,TGTGCCAGCAGTTTATCAGCGACAGATACGCAGTATTTT,CASSLSATDTQYF